This record looks at one T cell receptor beta chain sequence and its context. No antigen is known for it. Mismatch with germline at one junction end may stem from a read error. Sequencing was performed with immunoSEQ multiplex PCR; in TCRdb, only in-frame clones are kept and a portion is missing. The sample has about 120,000 clones, about four fifths seen once. The sample comes from a study of radiation and T cells in renal cell carcinoma. Stated time point: blood 2 weeks post-SBRT. Treatment meaning: 15 Gy SBRT to primary tumor, nephrectomy 4 weeks later. General study points: Top tumor clonotypes rose in blood 2 weeks post-radiation, then contracted.

Sequencing used blood, obtained from a patient whose treatment included radiotherapy and nephrectomy. The TCR sequence derives from a man aged 50-59 years with renal cell carcinoma.

CDR3 coding DNA: TGTGCCAGCAGCGTAATGGGGGGGCGCGCCCAAGAGGCCCAGTACTTC. Its protein is CASSVMGGRAQEAQYF. The gene calls are TRBV9 and TRBJ2-5, with TRBD2 as a possible D gene (7 bases). Germline V gene data show CDR1 as SGDLS and CDR2 as YYNGEE. The CDR3 is made up of 16 amino acids.